The sequence of this T cell receptor beta chain was determined in a study of T cells in Graves' hyperthyroidism and ophthalmopathy. This clonotype was counted at least ten times. The antigen is undetermined. RNA transcripts served as the template for amplifying TCR beta CDR3 regions. First-round RT-PCR with HTBI primers amplified the TCR CDR3 region. TCRdb re-analysed the multiplex PCR reads in MiXCR, keeping a single row per CDR3 protein. The profile shows roughly 280,000 distinct CDR3 sequences, about a sixth of them singletons. Whole-study findings and limits: In validation, the model predicted ophthalmopathy. These predictions came a median roughly 7.1 months before onset.

Sequenced input: blood. This TCR derives from a woman aged 60-75 years with Graves' ophthalmopathy.

The CDR3 is CASSSPGHYEQYF. CDR3 coding DNA: TGTGCCAGCAGTTCCCCGGGCCACTACGAGCAGTACTTC. V gene TRBV27 combines with J gene TRBJ2-7; D gene uncertain. CDR1 is MNHEY and CDR2 is SMNVEV in the germline V gene (reference sequence). V dropped 4 bases and J dropped 3 bases, with 10 bases sitting between them. This CDR3 has 13 residues.